This is a list of T cell receptor beta chains from one sample in a study of beta chain features in type 1 diabetes. TCRdb's table, derived via immunoSEQ multiplex PCR, lists solely in-frame clones and lacks some. The sample lists about 360,000 clones; roughly 13% were seen once. Sequencing was performed on naive CD4+ T cells from blood. These receptors were obtained from a young man in good health. Each CDR3 is given with its conserved first and last residue. The D gene is left open where the match is weak. Only part of the rows carry a size: once, few, many, or a class if the clone is expanded.

D gene: NA
J gene: TRBJ2-5
V gene: TRBV18
clone size: NA
CDR3 protein: CASSPPSRETQYF
CDR3 DNA: TGTGCCAGCTCACCACCATCGCGGGAGACCCAGTACTTC

D gene: TRBD2
J gene: TRBJ2-7
V gene: TRBV5-4
clone size: NA
CDR3 protein: CASSLGGLTYEQYF
CDR3 DNA: TGTGCCAGCAGCTTGGGGGGACTAACCTACGAGCAGTACTTC

D gene: TRBD1
J gene: TRBJ2-7
V gene: TRBV7-3
clone size: NA
CDR3 protein: CASSLAGQGYEQYF
CDR3 DNA: TGTGCCAGCAGCTTAGCGGGACAGGGCTACGAGCAGTACTTC

D gene: NA
J gene: TRBJ1-2
V gene: TRBV6-5
clone size: few
CDR3 protein: CASSSNGYYGYTF
CDR3 DNA: TGTGCCAGCAGTTCCAACGGGTACTATGGCTACACCTTC

D gene: NA
J gene: TRBJ2-3
V gene: TRBV5-4
clone size: NA
CDR3 protein: CASNQYVGQTDTQYF
CDR3 DNA: TGTGCCAGCAACCAATATGTCGGACAGACAGATACGCAGTATTTT

D gene: TRBD1
J gene: TRBJ1-6
V gene: TRBV6-5
clone size: NA
CDR3 protein: CASRPTDRGFLHF
CDR3 DNA: TGTGCCAGCAGACCTACCGACAGGGGATTCCTCCACTTT

D gene: TRBD2
J gene: TRBJ2-1
V gene: TRBV7-2
clone size: NA
CDR3 protein: CASSSGAGGENEQFF
CDR3 DNA: TGTGCCAGCAGCTCGGGAGCGGGAGGGGAGAATGAGCAGTTCTTC

D gene: NA
J gene: TRBJ2-2
V gene: TRBV4-2
clone size: NA
CDR3 protein: CASSTSWGELFF
CDR3 DNA: TGTGCCAGCAGCACATCTTGGGGGGAGCTGTTTTTT

D gene: TRBD1
J gene: TRBJ1-1
V gene: TRBV5-6
clone size: few
CDR3 protein: CASSLSRGQAFF
CDR3 DNA: TGTGCCAGCAGCTTAAGCAGGGGGCAGGCTTTCTTT

D gene: NA
J gene: TRBJ1-1
V gene: TRBV5-1
clone size: NA
CDR3 protein: CASSKEVISAEAFF
CDR3 DNA: TGCGCCAGCAGCAAGGAGGTTATTTCGGCTGAAGCTTTCTTT

D gene: TRBD1
J gene: TRBJ1-4
V gene: TRBV28
clone size: few
CDR3 protein: CASRLDRGHEKLFF
CDR3 DNA: TGTGCCAGCAGATTGGACAGGGGACATGAAAAACTGTTTTTT

D gene: NA
J gene: TRBJ2-6
V gene: TRBV7-2
clone size: few
CDR3 protein: CAIGGAGANVLTF
CDR3 DNA: TGTGCCATAGGGGGAGCAGGGGCCAACGTCCTGACTTTC

D gene: NA
J gene: TRBJ1-3
V gene: TRBV9
clone size: NA
CDR3 protein: CASSSTGVVGNTIYF
CDR3 DNA: TGTGCCAGCAGCTCAACAGGTGTCGTAGGAAACACCATATATTTT

D gene: TRBD1
J gene: TRBJ1-1
V gene: TRBV13
clone size: NA
CDR3 protein: CASSLGPTGLENEAFF
CDR3 DNA: TGTGCCAGCAGCTTAGGCCCGACAGGGTTGGAGAATGAAGCTTTCTTT

D gene: TRBD1
J gene: TRBJ1-1
V gene: TRBV19
clone size: NA
CDR3 protein: CASSTRQGAEAFF
CDR3 DNA: TGTGCCAGTAGTACCCGACAGGGAGCTGAAGCTTTCTTT

D gene: NA
J gene: TRBJ2-3
V gene: TRBV28
clone size: few
CDR3 protein: CASARGGTDTQYF
CDR3 DNA: TGTGCCAGCGCTCGCGGGGGCACAGATACGCAGTATTTT

D gene: TRBD1
J gene: TRBJ1-1
V gene: TRBV6-5
clone size: NA
CDR3 protein: CATLLNRGNTEAFF
CDR3 DNA: TGTGCCACGCTACTTAACAGGGGGAACACTGAAGCTTTCTTT

D gene: NA
J gene: TRBJ1-1
V gene: TRBV6-5
clone size: few
CDR3 protein: CASISGSRVAEAFF
CDR3 DNA: TGTGCCAGCATTTCGGGAAGCCGAGTAGCTGAAGCTTTCTTT

D gene: TRBD1
J gene: TRBJ2-2
V gene: TRBV29-1
clone size: NA
CDR3 protein: CSVVPGQGAARNTGELFF
CDR3 DNA: TGCAGCGTTGTGCCGGGACAGGGGGCTGCGCGGAACACCGGGGAGCTGTTTTTT

D gene: TRBD2
J gene: TRBJ2-1
V gene: TRBV27
clone size: NA
CDR3 protein: CASSPRLAGTDEQFF
CDR3 DNA: TGTGCCAGCAGTCCCCGACTAGCGGGAACGGATGAGCAGTTCTTC

D gene: NA
J gene: TRBJ2-1
V gene: TRBV28
clone size: few
CDR3 protein: CASGNAGTYNEQFF
CDR3 DNA: TGTGCCAGCGGCAACGCGGGAACCTACAATGAGCAGTTCTTC

D gene: NA
J gene: TRBJ2-5
V gene: TRBV29-1
clone size: few
CDR3 protein: CSVAEDQETQYF
CDR3 DNA: TGCAGCGTTGCGGAGGACCAAGAGACCCAGTACTTC

D gene: NA
J gene: TRBJ2-5
V gene: TRBV11-1
clone size: few
CDR3 protein: CASSSYSLDQETQYF
CDR3 DNA: TGTGCCAGCAGCTCGTACAGCTTAGACCAAGAGACCCAGTACTTC

D gene: TRBD2
J gene: TRBJ2-1
V gene: TRBV9
clone size: NA
CDR3 protein: CASSGGAGRSYNEQFF
CDR3 DNA: TGTGCCAGCAGCGGAGGAGCGGGGAGATCCTACAATGAGCAGTTCTTC

D gene: TRBD1
J gene: TRBJ1-2
V gene: TRBV10-3
clone size: few
CDR3 protein: CATSDRDYGYTF
CDR3 DNA: TGTGCCACTTCGGACAGGGACTATGGCTACACCTTC

D gene: NA
J gene: TRBJ2-7
V gene: TRBV7-6
clone size: NA
CDR3 protein: CASSLGGRYEQYF
CDR3 DNA: TGTGCCAGCAGCTTAGGGGGCCGTTACGAGCAGTACTTC

D gene: NA
J gene: TRBJ2-7
V gene: TRBV28
clone size: few
CDR3 protein: CATLRTRRSGEQYF
CDR3 DNA: TGTGCCACCCTCAGAACGCGCAGGTCTGGCGAGCAGTACTTC

D gene: NA
J gene: TRBJ1-1
V gene: TRBV28
clone size: NA
CDR3 protein: CASSLNLGGAFF
CDR3 DNA: TGTGCCAGCAGTTTAAATCTAGGCGGAGCTTTCTTT

D gene: NA
J gene: TRBJ2-7
V gene: TRBV5-1
clone size: NA
CDR3 protein: CASSLPQGTGEQYF
CDR3 DNA: TGCGCCAGCAGCTTGCCCCAGGGAACCGGCGAGCAGTACTTC

D gene: TRBD1
J gene: TRBJ1-2
V gene: TRBV9
clone size: NA
CDR3 protein: CASNDPRGRNRGNPYGYTF
CDR3 DNA: TGTGCCAGCAACGATCCTAGGGGACGAAACAGGGGGAACCCGTATGGCTACACCTTC

D gene: NA
J gene: TRBJ2-5
V gene: TRBV18
clone size: few
CDR3 protein: CASSPREVQESQETQYF
CDR3 DNA: TGTGCCAGCTCACCACGAGAGGTACAGGAAAGCCAAGAGACCCAGTACTTC

D gene: NA
J gene: TRBJ2-7
V gene: TRBV29-1
clone size: many
CDR3 protein: CSVGQEQYF
CDR3 DNA: TGCAGCGTTGGTCAAGAGCAGTACTTC

D gene: NA
J gene: TRBJ2-1
V gene: TRBV19
clone size: few
CDR3 protein: CASSIAPLRRGSYNEQFF
CDR3 DNA: TGTGCCAGTAGTATAGCGCCCTTAAGGAGGGGCTCCTACAATGAGCAGTTCTTC

D gene: NA
J gene: TRBJ1-4
V gene: TRBV7-9
clone size: few
CDR3 protein: CASSLFGRVVQKLFF
CDR3 DNA: TGTGCCAGCAGCTTGTTTGGGAGGGTTGTGCAGAAACTGTTTTTT

D gene: TRBD2
J gene: TRBJ2-1
V gene: TRBV7-8
clone size: NA
CDR3 protein: CASSFTTSGRNEQFF
CDR3 DNA: TGTGCCAGCAGCTTCACGACTAGCGGGAGGAATGAGCAGTTCTTC

D gene: TRBD1
J gene: TRBJ2-5
V gene: TRBV30
clone size: NA
CDR3 protein: CAWGGQGAWETQYF
CDR3 DNA: TGTGCCTGGGGCGGACAGGGGGCATGGGAGACCCAGTACTTC

D gene: NA
J gene: TRBJ2-6
V gene: TRBV5-1
clone size: NA
CDR3 protein: CASTHRFISGANVLTF
CDR3 DNA: TGCGCCAGCACCCACAGGTTTATCTCTGGGGCCAACGTCCTGACTTTC

D gene: TRBD1
J gene: TRBJ2-2
V gene: TRBV7-9
clone size: few
CDR3 protein: CASTIPGQGDTGELFF
CDR3 DNA: TGTGCCAGCACCATTCCGGGACAGGGGGACACCGGGGAGCTGTTTTTT

D gene: NA
J gene: TRBJ2-3
V gene: TRBV9
clone size: NA
CDR3 protein: CASSVRGGIGGTDTQYF
CDR3 DNA: TGTGCCAGCAGCGTAAGGGGGGGGATAGGCGGGACAGATACGCAGTATTTT

D gene: TRBD2
J gene: TRBJ2-1
V gene: TRBV7-2
clone size: few
CDR3 protein: CASSPPSGSWHEQFF
CDR3 DNA: TGTGCCAGCAGCCCGCCTAGCGGGAGCTGGCATGAGCAGTTCTTC

D gene: TRBD2
J gene: TRBJ2-2
V gene: TRBV4-3
clone size: NA
CDR3 protein: CASSHERTSGRGTGELFF
CDR3 DNA: TGCGCCAGCAGCCACGAAAGGACTAGCGGGAGAGGCACCGGGGAGCTGTTTTTT

D gene: TRBD1
J gene: TRBJ2-1
V gene: TRBV5-4
clone size: NA
CDR3 protein: CASSVQGVLYNEQFF
CDR3 DNA: TGTGCCAGCAGCGTACAGGGGGTCCTCTACAATGAGCAGTTCTTC

D gene: NA
J gene: TRBJ1-2
V gene: TRBV29-1
clone size: few
CDR3 protein: CSVGDSSASNGYTF
CDR3 DNA: TGCAGCGTGGGGGACTCCTCTGCTAGTAATGGCTACACCTTC

D gene: NA
J gene: TRBJ2-1
V gene: TRBV5-1
clone size: few
CDR3 protein: CASSPWSNEQFF
CDR3 DNA: TGCGCCAGCAGCCCATGGAGCAATGAGCAGTTCTTC

D gene: NA
J gene: TRBJ2-2
V gene: TRBV6-5
clone size: NA
CDR3 protein: CASSYSKGLQNRELFF
CDR3 DNA: TGTGCCAGCAGTTACTCGAAGGGACTCCAAAATCGGGAGCTGTTTTTT

D gene: NA
J gene: TRBJ1-1
V gene: TRBV5-4
clone size: NA
CDR3 protein: CASSSGVSLNTEAFF
CDR3 DNA: TGTGCCAGCAGCTCAGGGGTCAGTTTGAACACTGAAGCTTTCTTT

D gene: TRBD1
J gene: TRBJ2-5
V gene: TRBV10-3
clone size: NA
CDR3 protein: CAISKTHQTGGETQYF
CDR3 DNA: TGTGCCATCAGTAAAACCCACCAAACAGGGGGAGAGACCCAGTACTTC

D gene: NA
J gene: TRBJ1-5
V gene: TRBV5-1
clone size: NA
CDR3 protein: CASSLDSSSNQPQHF
CDR3 DNA: TGCGCCAGCAGTTTGGACAGTAGTAGCAATCAGCCCCAGCATTTT

D gene: TRBD1
J gene: TRBJ1-2
V gene: TRBV5-1
clone size: few
CDR3 protein: CASSKGQGNYGYTF
CDR3 DNA: TGCGCCAGCAGCAAGGGACAGGGGAACTATGGCTACACCTTC

D gene: NA
J gene: TRBJ1-1
V gene: TRBV7-9
clone size: few
CDR3 protein: CASSPPSLRTEAFF
CDR3 DNA: TGTGCCAGCAGCCCACCCTCTCTAAGAACTGAAGCTTTCTTT

D gene: NA
J gene: TRBJ2-4
V gene: TRBV5-6
clone size: few
CDR3 protein: CASSPARVAKNIQYF
CDR3 DNA: TGTGCCAGCAGCCCAGCGCGGGTAGCCAAAAACATTCAGTACTTC

D gene: TRBD2
J gene: TRBJ2-3
V gene: TRBV9
clone size: few
CDR3 protein: CASSVLAGGTDTQYF
CDR3 DNA: TGTGCCAGCAGCGTACTAGCGGGAGGCACAGATACGCAGTATTTT

D gene: TRBD2
J gene: TRBJ2-3
V gene: TRBV7-3
clone size: few
CDR3 protein: CASSLTPGLAGGRPDTQYF
CDR3 DNA: TGTGCCAGCAGCTTAACTCCGGGACTAGCGGGGGGGCGGCCAGATACGCAGTATTTT

D gene: NA
J gene: TRBJ2-1
V gene: TRBV4-3
clone size: few
CDR3 protein: CASSQDWAGLLHNEQFF
CDR3 DNA: TGCGCCAGCAGCCAAGATTGGGCTGGACTACTACACAATGAGCAGTTCTTC

D gene: NA
J gene: TRBJ1-1
V gene: TRBV5-4
clone size: NA
CDR3 protein: CASSQDTTNTEAFF
CDR3 DNA: TGTGCCAGCAGCCAGGACACCACGAACACTGAAGCTTTCTTT